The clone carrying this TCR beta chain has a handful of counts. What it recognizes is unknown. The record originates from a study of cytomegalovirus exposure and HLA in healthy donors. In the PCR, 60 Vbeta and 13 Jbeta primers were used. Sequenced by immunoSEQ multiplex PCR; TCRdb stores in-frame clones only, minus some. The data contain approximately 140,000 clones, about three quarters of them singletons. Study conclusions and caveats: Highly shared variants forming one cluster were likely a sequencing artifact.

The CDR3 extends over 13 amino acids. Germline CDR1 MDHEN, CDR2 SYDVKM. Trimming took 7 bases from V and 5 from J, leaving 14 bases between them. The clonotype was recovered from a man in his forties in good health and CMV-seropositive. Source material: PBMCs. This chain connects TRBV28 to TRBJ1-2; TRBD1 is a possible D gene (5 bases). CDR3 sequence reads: CASTETAPYGYTF. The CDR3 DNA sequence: TGTGCCAGCACGGAGACAGCACCTTATGGCTACACCTTC.